These 24 T cell receptor beta chains were all obtained from the same sample, sequenced in a study of blood T cell repertoires in COVID-19. Clones were read by immunoSEQ multiplex PCR, and TCRdb kept only the in-frame ones, dropping some. The table includes 150,000 or so clones, around 80% detected once. The source material was peripheral blood. The receptors derive from a woman aged 80 or over with acute or convalescent COVID-19.

This sequence joins TRBV7-9 and TRBJ1-4; D is possibly TRBD1 (6 bases). V dropped 0 bases and J dropped 5 bases, with 10 bases sitting between them. Germline V gene sequence: CDR1 SEHNR, CDR2 FQNEAQ (reference sequence). The CDR3 totals 15 residues. The CDR3: CASSLAWGLNEKLFF. The DNA for the CDR3 is TGTGCCAGCAGCTTAGCTTGGGGGCTAAATGAAAAACTGTTTTTT.

The chain uses TRBV4-1 and TRBJ1-5, with D possibly being TRBD1 (5 bases). Trimming shortened V by 0 bases and J by 5 bases, and 14 bases separated the two germline ends. The CDR3 loop spans 16 amino acids. The V gene's germline CDR1 is MGHRA and CDR2 YSYEKL. The CDR3: CASSQDPQGFDQPQHF. CDR3 nucleotides: TGCGCCAGCAGCCAAGATCCCCAGGGCTTTGATCAGCCCCAGCATTTT.

This chain links TRBV19 with TRBJ1-5; D gene unclear. Trimming removed 7 bases from V and 0 bases from J, with 7 bases in between. The CDR3 consists of 13 residues. The germline V gene encodes CDR1 LNHDA and CDR2 SQIVND (reference sequence). CDR3 nucleotides: TGTGCCAGTACCTTACATAGCAATCAGCCCCAGCATTTT. Residues: CASTLHSNQPQHF.

V and J are TRBV4-1 and TRBJ2-5, with D possibly TRBD1 on 6 matching bases. Germline assignment: CDR1 MGHRA and CDR2 YSYEKL. The germline V and J ends were trimmed by 3 bases and 0 bases, with 14 bases remaining between them. This CDR3 contains 16 residues. CDR3 bases: TGCGCCAGCAGCCACCCCGGACAGATGTACCAAGAGACCCAGTACTTC. This codes for CASSHPGQMYQETQYF.

This clone was found once. This chain joins TRBV12-3 or TRBV12-4 and TRBJ2-5, with D maybe TRBD1 (6 bases). CDR3 length: 12 amino acids. Trimming left V 5 bases short and J 3 bases short, with 7 bases between. CDR3 amino acids: CASSRTEETQYF. In nucleotides, the CDR3 is TGTGCCAGCAGTCGGACAGAAGAGACCCAGTACTTC.

The chain joins TRBV7-5 to TRBJ1-5. TRBV7-5 is reported as a pseudogene. The CDR3 has 15 amino acids. This chain's CDR3 is CARKVEFYSNQPQHF. The DNA of the CDR3 is TGTGCCAGAAAGGTGGAGTTTTATAGCAATCAGCCCCAGCATTTT.

V is TRBV25-1 and J is TRBJ1-2; D perhaps matches TRBD1 (6 bases). Trimming took 3 bases from V and 7 from J, leaving 18 bases between them. The CDR3 spans 15 residues. The germline CDR1 and CDR2 sequences are MGHDK and SYGVNS. The CDR3 region is CASSDPKWGGFGYTF. CDR3 DNA sequence: TGTGCCAGCAGTGACCCGAAGTGGGGGGGCTTTGGCTACACCTTC.

The rearrangement joins TRBV23-1 to TRBJ2-1; 15 bases are a match to TRBD2. TRBV23-1 is recorded as an ORF, its role being uncertain. The J segment lost 5 bases and the V segment lost 4 bases, leaving 9 bases of the junction unmatched. The CDR3 consists of 18 residues. The CDR3 loop reads CASSLRTSGRAPHNEQFF. The CDR3 bases are TGCGCCAGCAGTCTGAGGACTAGCGGGAGGGCCCCCCACAATGAGCAGTTCTTC.

The rearrangement joins TRBV7-8 to TRBJ1-5; 7 bases are shared with TRBD1. The trim removed 5 bases at V and 6 bases at J, leaving 7 bases unmatched. CDR3 length: 14 residues. In germline, CDR1 is SGHVS, CDR2 FQNEAQ. CDR3 amino acids: CASSRDRVSQPQHF. The DNA for the CDR3 is TGTGCCAGCAGCCGCGACAGGGTCAGTCAGCCCCAGCATTTT.

The chain carries TRBV28 and TRBJ1-5; no definite D call. The CDR3 length is 14 residues. V dropped 2 bases and J dropped 0 bases, with 5 bases sitting between them. CDR1 and CDR2 (germline): MDHEN, SYDVKM. CDR3 in amino acids: CASSLDNSNQPQHF. In DNA, the CDR3 is TGTGCCAGCAGTTTAGACAATAGCAATCAGCCCCAGCATTTT.

This rearrangement joins TRBV27 to TRBJ2-3; the match to TRBD2 covers 16 bases. The CDR3 totals 21 residues. CDR1 is MNHEY and CDR2 is SMNVEV in the germline V gene (reference sequence). The V and J ends lost 2 bases and 2 bases, in that order; junction bases with no gene match: 13. CDR3 protein: CASSLIVPRGLAGGHTDTQYF. In nucleotides, the CDR3 is TGTGCCAGCAGTTTAATTGTCCCCCGGGGACTAGCGGGAGGGCACACAGATACGCAGTATTTT.

The genes are TRBV5-1 and TRBJ1-2, with 8 nucleotides matching TRBD1. Germline trimming cut 0 bases from V and 4 bases from J; bases unmatched to any gene: 2. The germline V gene encodes CDR1 SGHRS and CDR2 YFSETQ. This CDR3 has 14 amino acids. CDR3 residues: CASSLVTGGYGYTF. The CDR3 bases are TGCGCCAGCAGCTTGGTAACAGGGGGCTATGGCTACACCTTC.

This clone was seen once. The chain uses TRBV20-1 and TRBJ2-7; TRBD2 might be the D (5 bases). Between the trimmed V and J ends, which lost 3 bases and 2 bases, there was a span of 14 bases. Germline V gives CDR1 DFQATT, CDR2 SNEGSKA (reference sequence). The CDR3 covers 14 residues. CDR3 DNA sequence: TGCAGTGCTAGTGGAGGTTCTTCTACCTACGAGCAGTACTTC. Translating gives CSASGGSSTYEQYF.

J is TRBJ2-7 and V is TRBV15; D is undetermined. Deletions cut 5 bases from V and 2 bases from J, with 13 bases between. The length of the CDR3 is 14 residues. Germline CDR1 and CDR2: LNHNV and YYDKDF (reference sequence). This chain's CDR3 is CATSPLGVTYEQYF. As DNA, the CDR3 is TGTGCCACCAGCCCTTTAGGAGTCACCTACGAGCAGTACTTC.

This chain connects TRBV11-2 to TRBJ1-2; TRBD1 aligns across 12 bases. Germline assignment: CDR1 SGHAT and CDR2 FQNNGV. The CDR3 has 19 amino acids. V was pared by 5 bases and J by 7 bases, with 20 bases of the junction left unmatched. Here the CDR3 DNA reads TGTGCCAGCAGCGGGTATACACGAGGGACAGGGGGCGTTGGCGCTGGCTACACCTTC. This translates into CASSGYTRGTGGVGAGYTF.

The chain is built from TRBV28 and TRBJ1-2, with D possibly TRBD1 on 6 matching bases. CDR1 MDHEN and CDR2 SYDVKM come from the germline V gene. The V end lost 3 bases, the J end lost 4 bases, and 12 bases lay between the germline ends. The length of the CDR3 is 14 residues. CDR3 nucleotides: TGTGCCAGCAGTTTGGGGGCAGGCCTCTATGGCTACACCTTC. Amino acids: CASSLGAGLYGYTF.

The sample holds many counts of this clone. The J gene is TRBJ2-7, the V gene TRBV2; D unclear. CDR1 is SNHLY, CDR2 FYNNEI, per germline. V was shortened by 3 bases and J by 4 bases, with 10 bases between the two germline ends. This CDR3 has 13 amino acids. The CDR3, as DNA: TGTGCCAGCAGTGACAGGATGGATTACGAGCAGTACTTC. Its translation is CASSDRMDYEQYF.

This clone was detected only once. The gene calls are TRBV5-1 and TRBJ2-3; 9 nucleotides align to TRBD2. Germline V gene lookup returns CDR1 SGHRS and CDR2 YFSETQ. This CDR3 comprises 16 residues. Trimming removed 0 bases from V and 4 bases from J; junction bases left unmatched: 6. CDR3 amino acids: CASSLAAGGPPDTQYF. The CDR3 coding sequence is TGCGCCAGCAGCTTGGCGGCGGGAGGGCCACCAGATACGCAGTATTTT.

This clone has just one count. The junction does not match germline at one end; this may be a read error. CDR3 loop: CASSLAASGRPAIF. In DNA, the CDR3 is TGCGCCAGCAGCTTGGCGGCTAGCGGGAGACCCGCCATCTTC. The chain joins TRBV5-1 to TRBJ2-7, with 10 bases lining up with TRBD2. Germline V lookup: CDR1 SGHRS, CDR2 YFSETQ. The CDR3 is made up of 14 amino acids.

V is TRBV13 and J is TRBJ2-1; TRBD1 aligns across 8 bases. The CDR3 sequence is 16 residues long. Germline V CDR1 and CDR2: PRHDT, FYEKMQ (reference sequence). The V gene end was trimmed by 5 bases and the J gene end by 5 bases; junction bases not matched to a gene: 11. The CDR3 sequence is CASSKTIGTGHNEQFF. The CDR3 bases are TGTGCCAGCAGCAAGACGATCGGGACAGGTCACAATGAGCAGTTCTTC.

J is TRBJ1-1 and V is TRBV24-1; unclear D gene. Germline CDR1 KGHDR, CDR2 SFDVKD. The V end lost 5 bases, the J end lost 3 bases, and 9 bases lay between the germline ends. The CDR3 totals 13 residues. The CDR3 sequence: CATSARFDTEAFF. CDR3 bases: TGTGCCACCAGTGCTAGGTTCGACACTGAAGCTTTCTTT.

V usage is TRBV11-3 and J usage is TRBJ1-4; 9 positions match TRBD1. J gave up 3 bases and V 5 bases, and 4 bases lay outside the gene matches. Germline V CDR1 and CDR2: SGHNT, YENEEA. The CDR3 sequence is 15 residues long. The CDR3 DNA reads as TGTGCCAGCAGCGCGGGACAGGGTGCTAATGAAAAACTGTTTTTT. This translates into CASSAGQGANEKLFF. The whole variable domain, remainder taken from reference TRBV11-3 and TRBJ1-4, is EAGVVQSPRYKIIEKKQPVAFWCNPISGHNTLYWYLQNLGQGPELLIRYENEEAVDDSQLPKDRFSAERLKGVDSTLKIQPAELGDSAVYLCASSAGQGANEKLFFGSGTQLSVL.

The chain couples TRBV18 to TRBJ1-2, with 7 bases matching TRBD1. CDR1 and CDR2 from the germline V gene are KGHSH and LQKENI. The V gene end was trimmed by 3 bases and the J gene end by 7 bases; junction bases not matched to a gene: 11. This CDR3 has 15 residues. The chain's CDR3 is CASSPGVKGAGGYTF. For the CDR3, the DNA is TGTGCCAGCTCACCCGGTGTCAAGGGGGCAGGTGGCTACACCTTC.

CDR3 sequence (DNA): TGTGCCAGTAGTGGACAGCACGGGGAGCTGTTTTTT. The encoded protein is CASSGQHGELFF. The V call is TRBV19, the J call TRBJ2-2; TRBD1 might be the D (6 bases). Trimming removed 5 bases from V and 7 bases from J, with 8 bases in between. The CDR3 covers 12 residues. Germline assignment: CDR1 LNHDA and CDR2 SQIVND (reference sequence).